These 17 T cell receptor beta chains were all obtained from the same sample, sequenced in a study of CD8 T cells in ankylosing spondylitis. Each CDR3 protein is one row after TCRdb ran MiXCR on the 5' RACE reads. The sample has 350,000 or so distinct CDR3 sequences, roughly 15% seen once; the top ten hold 0.85% to 1.4%. Sequenced input: blood, either unsorted or a sorted T cell fraction (not recorded which). Every receptor here comes from a male donor with ankylosing spondylitis or in good health (not recorded which).

The sample holds a few counts of this clonotype. The V and J genes are TRBV7-9 and TRBJ2-5, with 7 bases fitting TRBD2. Germline values: CDR1 SEHNR, CDR2 FQNEAQ (reference sequence). CDR3 length equals 15 residues. The ends lost 5 bases at V and 3 bases at J; junction bases unmatched: 9. CDR3 bases: TGTGCCAGCAGCCGCGGGGGAGGGTACGAAGAGACCCAGTACTTC. Translation: CASSRGGGYEETQYF.

This clonotype turned up a few times. The V and J genes are TRBV5-1 and TRBJ2-3; 7 positions match TRBD2. CDR1 is SGHRS and CDR2 is YFSETQ in the germline V gene. The CDR3 has 15 residues. The J segment lost 2 bases and the V segment lost 5 bases, leaving 8 bases of the junction unmatched. CDR3 coding DNA: TGCGCCAGCAGGGACCGAGCGGGGTCCACAGATACGCAGTATTTT. It yields the protein CASRDRAGSTDTQYF.

The rearrangement uses TRBV4-1 and TRBJ2-7; D call uncertain. Germline V gene data show CDR1 as MGHRA and CDR2 as YSYEKL. There are 14 residues in the CDR3. V dropped 5 bases and J dropped 0 bases, with 11 bases sitting between them. CDR3 region: CASSTTESSYEQYF. The CDR3, as DNA: TGCGCCAGCAGCACCACTGAGAGCTCCTACGAGCAGTACTTC.

This clonotype has more than one count but fewer than ten. The V gene is TRBV12-3 or TRBV12-4, the J gene TRBJ1-3; TRBD1 agrees at 10 bases. V gave up 6 bases and J gave up 2 bases; unmatched junction bases: 4. CDR3 length: 15 amino acids. The CDR3 sequence is CASSPTGGTGNTIYF. Here the CDR3 DNA reads TGTGCCAGCAGCCCGACAGGGGGCACTGGAAACACCATATATTTT.

The chain couples TRBV5-6 to TRBJ1-2; D remains ambiguous. The V and J ends lost 4 bases and 7 bases respectively, with 17 bases between them. Germline V gives CDR1 SGHDT, CDR2 YYEEEE. The CDR3 covers 14 residues. The CDR3 DNA sequence: TGTGCCAGCAGCCGTACTTTAGCACAGTCTGGCTACACCTTC. Translation gives CASSRTLAQSGYTF.

This clonotype was seen repeatedly, ten times or more. J is TRBJ2-4 and V is TRBV12-3 or TRBV12-4; TRBD2 aligns across 7 bases. V was pared by 0 bases and J by 7 bases, with 0 bases of the junction left unmatched. The CDR3 has 13 residues. The CDR3 reads CASSLAGGNIQYF. The CDR3 DNA reads TGTGCCAGCAGTTTAGCGGGAGGGAACATTCAGTACTTC.

The J gene is TRBJ1-1, the V gene TRBV6-1; TRBD1 aligns across 7 bases. CDR3 length: 14 amino acids. V lost 4 bases, J lost 3 bases, and 5 bases stayed unmatched. Germline assignment: CDR1 MNHNS and CDR2 SASEGT. The CDR3 coding sequence is TGTGCCAGCAGTGGACAGGGTGGATACACTGAAGCTTTCTTT. As protein: CASSGQGGYTEAFF.

This clonotype showed up just a few times. The chain combines TRBV28 with TRBJ1-1; 7 bases fit TRBD1. The CDR3 loop spans 14 amino acids. CDR1 is MDHEN, CDR2 SYDVKM, per germline. The ends lost 5 bases at V and 0 bases at J; junction bases unmatched: 3. CDR3 residues: CASSADRVNTEAFF. The CDR3, as DNA: TGTGCCAGCAGTGCCGACAGGGTGAACACTGAAGCTTTCTTT.

CDR3 in DNA: TGCGCCAGCAGTCCGGACAGGGGGCCTTCAGCCCAGCATTTT. Translation: CASSPDRGPSAQHF. This chain uses TRBV10-2 with TRBJ1-5, with TRBD1 matching over 11 bases. This CDR3 is built from 14 residues. From germline, CDR1 is WSHSY and CDR2 SAAADI. J gave up 11 bases and V 5 bases, and 8 bases lay outside the gene matches.

The gene calls are TRBV20-1 and TRBJ1-3, with D maybe TRBD1 (5 bases). The CDR3 extends over 18 amino acids. The ends were cut back, 3 bases at V and 0 bases at J, with 21 bases in the middle. CDR1 is DFQATT and CDR2 is SNEGSKA in the germline V gene (reference sequence). Here the CDR3 DNA reads TGCAGTGCTAGTGGGGCCTCTTTCGACGGCTACTCTGGAAACACCATATATTTT. Encoded protein: CSASGASFDGYSGNTIYF.

This clonotype was found a few times. J is TRBJ2-1 and V is TRBV15; 12 bases map to TRBD2. Germline values: CDR1 LNHNV, CDR2 YYDKDF (reference sequence). This CDR3 has 16 residues. V was pared by 5 bases and J by 1 base, with 3 bases of the junction left unmatched. As DNA, the CDR3 is TGTGCCACCAGCTTGACTAGCGGGAGTTCCTACAATGAGCAGTTCTTC. Protein sequence: CATSLTSGSSYNEQFF.

This clonotype came up a few times. The genes are TRBV5-6 and TRBJ1-2; D not certain. V was shortened by 3 bases and J by 5 bases, with 8 bases between the two germline ends. CDR3 length: 12 amino acids. From germline, CDR1 is SGHDT and CDR2 YYEEEE. CDR3 sequence reads: CASSYTDYGYTF. CDR3 in DNA: TGTGCCAGCAGCTATACGGATTATGGCTACACCTTC. The full variable domain, completed using reference TRBV5-6 and TRBJ1-2, is DAGVTQSPTHLIKTRGQQVTLRCSPKSGHDTVSWYQQALGQGPQFIFQYYEEEERQRGNFPDRFSGHQFPNYSSELNVNALLLGDSALYLCASSYTDYGYTFGSGTRLTVV.

To note about this clonotype: This clone may be a read error of a much larger clone one base away. The CDR3 here is CASSAQGANTEAFF. The CDR3, as DNA: TGTGCCAGCAGCGCACAGGGGGCGAACACTGAAGCTTTCTTT. The chain is built from TRBV7-9 and TRBJ1-1; 9 nucleotides align to TRBD1. The germline V gene encodes CDR1 SEHNR and CDR2 FQNEAQ (reference sequence). CDR3 length equals 14 residues. V was pared by 5 bases and J by 1 base, with 2 bases of the junction left unmatched. Looking up the rest from reference TRBV7-9 and TRBJ1-1 gives the full variable domain: DTGVSQNPRHKITKRGQNVTFRCDPISEHNRLYWYRQTLGQGPEFLTYFQNEAQLEKSRLLSDRFSAERPKGSFSTLEIQRTEQGDSAMYLCASSAQGANTEAFFGQGTRLTVV.

Only a few counts were recorded for this clonotype. The chain carries TRBV5-1 and TRBJ2-1; no clear D gene. Trimming took 4 bases from V and 7 from J, leaving 18 bases between them. The CDR3 is 15 amino acids. CDR1 and CDR2 from the germline V gene are SGHRS and YFSETQ. Here the CDR3 DNA reads TGCGCCAGCAGCGGCCGGGTTACCGAAGGGAATGAGCAGTTCTTC. The encoded protein is CASSGRVTEGNEQFF.

There are a few counts of this clonotype. This sequence joins TRBV5-1 and TRBJ2-7, with TRBD2 matching over 14 bases. Germline CDR1 SGHRS, CDR2 YFSETQ. The J segment lost 6 bases and the V segment lost 3 bases, leaving 5 bases of the junction unmatched. This CDR3 is built from 15 residues. As DNA, the CDR3 is TGCGCCAGCAGCTCGGGACTAGCGGGAGAGGGCGAGCAGTACTTC. This sequence encodes CASSSGLAGEGEQYF.

This sequence joins TRBV4-1 and TRBJ1-2; 9 positions match TRBD1. The CDR3 consists of 16 residues. The V segment lost 0 bases and the J segment 2 bases; nucleotides outside the gene matches: 4. Germline loops: CDR1 MGHRA, CDR2 YSYEKL. CDR3 in DNA: TGCGCCAGCAGCCAAGAACCAACAGGGGGCAACTATGGCTACACCTTC. Its translation is CASSQEPTGGNYGYTF.

This clonotype was detected many times. CDR3 loop: CASSFSDRSYGYTF. The CDR3 nucleotides are TGTGCCAGCAGTTTCTCCGACAGGTCATACGGCTACACCTTC. The V call is TRBV27, the J call TRBJ1-2, with D possibly TRBD1 on 6 matching bases. Germline CDR1 and CDR2: MNHEY and SMNVEV (reference sequence). Between the trimmed V and J ends, which lost 3 bases and 8 bases, there was a span of 16 bases. This CDR3 contains 14 residues.